This TCR beta chain was captured by sequencing in a study of regulatory T cells in long-lasting Graves disease. Notes on the study in general: Favored usage of TRBV28, TRBJ1-2 and TRBJ2-5 was recorded in persistent disease.

Both iRepertoire HTBI primers and Arm-PCR of CDR3 regions were used to build the TCR beta libraries. Each CDR3 protein gets one entry after TCRdb re-called the multiplex PCR reads with MiXCR. The repertoire includes fewer than 550,000 distinct CDR3 sequences, about 17% of them detected once, and 23% sits in the top ten. This clonotype was counted between two and nine times. The antigen remains unidentified. Indicated time point: newly diagnosed GD, antithyroid drugs for less than 3 months. RNA extracted from PBMCs served as the sequencing template. The CDR3 is 20 residues long. V lost 5 bases and J lost 4; bases outside the gene matches: 20. From germline, CDR1 is SGHKS and CDR2 YYEKEE (reference sequence). These data also formed part of another study, on T cells in Graves' hyperthyroidism and ophthalmopathy. That study reports: The TCR CDR3 was amplified in a first-round RT-PCR using the HTBI primer set. The model anticipated ophthalmopathy a median about 7.1 months pre-onset.

The receptor's source is a young woman with Graves disease. Sequenced here: peripheral blood mononuclear cells (PBMCs), sampled at new diagnosis, from a patient treated with antithyroid drugs. This rearrangement joins TRBV5-5 to TRBJ2-2; 10 nucleotides line up with TRBD2. In DNA form, the CDR3 reads TGTGCCAGCAGTGAAGCGCAAGGCTGGAGCGGGAGGGCGATCACCGGGGAGCTGTTTTTT. This gives the protein CASSEAQGWSGRAITGELFF.